A single T cell receptor (beta chain) is shown here with its context. What it recognizes is unknown. This sample was taken from a study of T cell responses to AZD1222 COVID-19 vaccine. Overall study results and limits: Most donors were white British, females outnumbered males, and clonal diversity was possibly underestimated.

Profiled with immunoSEQ multiplex PCR; TCRdb holds only in-frame clones, not every one. The sample contains over 95,000 clones, approximately 90% of which appear only once. The CDR3 consists of 18 residues. J lost 3 bases, V lost 4 bases, and 7 bases had no gene match. Germline V lookup: CDR1 LGHDT, CDR2 YNNKEL (reference sequence). This chain links TRBV3-1 (or the pseudogene TRBV3-2) with TRBJ2-3; the match to TRBD2 covers 16 bases. This material consisted of peripheral blood, taken on day 0 of AZD1222 vaccination. The sequence derives from an adult in good health. CDR3 bases: TGTGCCAGCAGCCCACCATGGGGACTAGCGGGAGGGACAGATACGCAGTATTTT. Translation gives CASSPPWGLAGGTDTQYF.